A single sample is the source of the 30 T cell receptor beta chains below, sequenced in a study of T cells in Graves' hyperthyroidism and ophthalmopathy. RNA transcripts were the template for amplifying TCR beta CDR3 regions. The TCR CDR3 first-round RT-PCR relied on the HTBI primer set. In TCRdb, the multiplex PCR reads were re-called with MiXCR into one record per CDR3 protein. The sample lists approximately 150,000 distinct CDR3 sequences; 9.4% were seen once. Material for sequencing was blood. The source of these receptors is a woman aged 18 to 35 with Graves' hyperthyroidism that later progressed to Graves' ophthalmopathy.

This clonotype was recorded many times. The J gene is TRBJ1-1, the V gene TRBV20-1, with a possible D match to TRBD1 (5 bases). V was shortened by 4 bases and J by 4 bases, with 10 bases between the two germline ends. The germline V gene encodes CDR1 DFQATT and CDR2 SNEGSKA (reference sequence). The CDR3 is 12 residues long. CDR3 coding DNA: TGCAGTGCTACACTCGGGACCACTGAAGCTTTCTTT. Encoded protein: CSATLGTTEAFF.

Regarding this clonotype: This may stem from a read error, because a much larger clone lies one nucleotide away. This chain connects TRBV19 to TRBJ1-1, with 7 bases matching TRBD1. CDR1 is LNHDA and CDR2 is SQIVND in the germline V gene (reference sequence). This CDR3 comprises 13 residues. This CDR3 reads CASKTGVNTEALF. DNA of the CDR3: TGTGCCAGTAAAACAGGGGTGAACACTGAAGCTCTCTTT.

The sample holds many counts of this clonotype. The chain uses TRBV27 and TRBJ1-1; 7 nucleotides agree with TRBD1. In germline, CDR1 is MNHEY, CDR2 SMNVEV (reference sequence). The ends lost 5 bases at V and 0 bases at J; junction bases unmatched: 12. This CDR3 has 17 residues. CDR3 nucleotides: TGTGCCAGCAGTACGTTCCGGGACAGAGTTATGAACACTGAAGCTTTCTTT. Translating it yields CASSTFRDRVMNTEAFF.

There are many counts of this clonotype. This rearrangement joins TRBV11-2 to TRBJ1-2, with 8 nucleotides matching TRBD1. This CDR3 is 16 amino acids long. The germline V gene encodes CDR1 SGHAT and CDR2 FQNNGV. V lost 3 bases and J lost 0; bases outside the gene matches: 6. The CDR3 DNA sequence: TGTGCCAGCAGCTTTAGACAGGGGAACACTAACTATGGCTACACCTTC. This sequence encodes CASSFRQGNTNYGYTF.

V is TRBV4-2 and J is TRBJ1-4, with a possible D match to TRBD1 (5 bases). Germline CDR1 reads LGHNA; CDR2 reads YNFKEQ. CDR3 length: 14 residues. The V gene lost 1 base and the J gene lost 5 bases, with 8 bases spanning the gap. CDR3 DNA sequence: TGTGCCAGCAGCCAAGTGGGGGGGAATGAAAAACTGTTTTTT. Amino acid sequence: CASSQVGGNEKLFF.

This clonotype has ten or more counts. This chain joins TRBV24-1 and TRBJ1-2, with D perhaps TRBD1 (5 bases). Trimming cost V 4 bases and J 8 bases, with 13 bases left between them. The germline gives CDR1 KGHDR, CDR2 SFDVKD. This CDR3 spans 13 amino acids. The CDR3 is CATSDDQRGGYTF. The CDR3 DNA follows: TGTGCCACCAGTGACGACCAACGGGGGGGCTACACCTTC.

Many counts were recorded for this clonotype. The chain couples TRBV7-8 to TRBJ1-1; the D is unclear. Germline CDR1 SGHVS, CDR2 FQNEAQ. This CDR3 region has 14 residues. Trimming cost V 6 bases and J 1 base, with 12 bases left between them. The CDR3 region has the DNA TGTGCCAGCAGGGATCCGGGCGGGAACACTGAAGCTTTCTTT. This encodes CASRDPGGNTEAFF.

This clonotype was observed at least ten times. The J gene is TRBJ1-2, the V gene TRBV25-1; D gene ambiguous. This CDR3 contains 15 residues. The germline V and J ends were trimmed by 2 bases and 8 bases, with 18 bases remaining between them. The germline V gene encodes CDR1 MGHDK and CDR2 SYGVNS. The CDR3 DNA sequence: TGTGCCAGCAGTGAAGCCCTTGGCGGGGTGCGCGGCTACACCTTC. Translation gives CASSEALGGVRGYTF.

The rearrangement links TRBV11-2 to TRBJ1-1, with 8 bases matching TRBD1. Germline loops: CDR1 SGHAT, CDR2 FQNNGV. This CDR3 contains 18 residues. Trimming took 5 bases from V and 1 from J; bases not matched to a gene: 15. CDR3 loop: CASSPLKLGQAKNTEAFF. The CDR3 nucleotides read TGTGCCAGCAGCCCTCTAAAACTGGGACAGGCCAAGAACACTGAAGCTTTCTTT. The complete variable domain, with remaining parts taken from reference TRBV11-2 and TRBJ1-1, reads EAGVAQSPRYKIIEKRQSVAFWCNPISGHATLYWYQQILGQGPKLLIQFQNNGVVDDSQLPKDRFSAERLKGVDSTLKIQPAKLEDSAVYLCASSPLKLGQAKNTEAFFGQGTRLTVV.

The J gene is TRBJ1-1, the V gene TRBV7-2, with D uncertain. Germline CDR1 and CDR2: SGHTA and FQGNSA. V was shortened by 4 bases and J by 0 bases, with 12 bases between the two germline ends. This CDR3 has 15 residues. CDR3 in DNA: TGTGCCAGCAGCTCCTACGGTGATGTGAACACTGAAGCTTTCTTT. Protein sequence: CASSSYGDVNTEAFF. The full variable domain, its missing parts supplied by reference TRBV7-2 and TRBJ1-1, is GAGVSQSPSNKVTEKGKDVELRCDPISGHTALYWYRQSLGQGLEFLIYFQGNSAPDKSGLPSDRFSAERTGGSVSTLTIQRTQQEDSAVYLCASSSYGDVNTEAFFGQGTRLTVV.

This clonotype showed up many times. The chain couples TRBV27 to TRBJ2-3; a weak D match, TRBD2 (5 bases). This CDR3 has 15 residues. Germline V CDR1 and CDR2: MNHEY, SMNVEV (reference sequence). V lost 5 bases and J 2 bases, leaving 14 bases between the germline ends. The chain's CDR3 is CASSPARGITDTQYF. CDR3 in DNA: TGTGCCAGCAGTCCTGCACGGGGAATCACAGATACGCAGTATTTT.

This clonotype was observed at least ten times. The chain uses TRBV11-2 and TRBJ2-2; the D is unclear. Germline V gives CDR1 SGHAT, CDR2 FQNNGV. The germline V and J ends were trimmed by 5 bases and 8 bases, with 15 bases remaining between them. This CDR3 comprises 14 residues. The CDR3 sequence: CASSPPRTSGELFF. The CDR3 coding sequence is TGTGCCAGCAGCCCCCCGCGTACCTCTGGGGAGCTGTTTTTT.

This clonotype was picked up a small number of times. The CDR3 DNA reads TGTGCCAGCAGTACATCGACAGTGAACAATTCACCCCTCCACTTT. Translation: CASSTSTVNNSPLHF. The V and J genes are TRBV6-1 and TRBJ1-6; D may be TRBD1 (5 bases). Germline values: CDR1 MNHNS, CDR2 SASEGT. V lost 5 bases to trimming and J lost 7 bases, with 15 bases between them. The length of the CDR3 is 15 residues.

There are many counts of this clonotype. This rearrangement joins TRBV6-1 to TRBJ2-7; D perhaps matches TRBD1 (6 bases). This CDR3 is built from 13 residues. Trimming removed 5 bases at V and 6 bases at J, with 14 bases between. Germline CDR1 reads MNHNS; CDR2 reads SASEGT. The CDR3 here is CASSPSRDTEQYF. The CDR3 region has the DNA TGTGCCAGCAGTCCGAGCCGGGACACCGAGCAGTACTTC.

The V and J genes are TRBV4-1 and TRBJ2-5, with D possibly TRBD2 on 5 matching bases. Trimming took 0 bases from V and 5 from J, leaving 13 bases between them. The CDR3 sequence is 15 residues long. The germline gives CDR1 MGHRA, CDR2 YSYEKL. The CDR3 loop is CASSQDPEGWETQYF. Here the CDR3 DNA reads TGCGCCAGCAGCCAAGATCCTGAGGGTTGGGAGACCCAGTACTTC.

This clonotype has a count of ten or more. The chain couples TRBV19 to TRBJ2-3; perhaps TRBD2 as D (5 bases). Trimming cost V 5 bases and J 3 bases, with 21 bases left between them. Germline V gene sequence: CDR1 LNHDA, CDR2 SQIVND (reference sequence). The CDR3 loop spans 17 amino acids. The DNA of the CDR3 is TGTGCCAGTAGTGATTTGGAGAGGGTTGTGGGGACAGATACGCAGTATTTT. Protein product: CASSDLERVVGTDTQYF.

This clonotype has a count of ten or more. The genes are TRBV7-6 and TRBJ2-3; D ambiguous. With 5 bases removed from V and 2 bases from J, the gap between germline ends came to 5 bases. The V gene's germline CDR1 is SGHVS and CDR2 FNYEAQ. The CDR3 extends over 12 amino acids. CDR3: CASSIHTDTQYF. For the CDR3, the DNA is TGTGCCAGCAGCATCCACACAGATACGCAGTATTTT.

This clonotype was detected ten times or more. This rearrangement joins TRBV18 to TRBJ1-5, with 7 bases that match TRBD1. CDR1 and CDR2 (germline): KGHSH, LQKENI. This CDR3 contains 14 residues. The ends lost 6 bases at V and 4 bases at J; junction bases unmatched: 6. The CDR3 DNA sequence: TGTGCCAGCTCCTCCGGGACAGAGAATCAGCCCCAGCATTTT. Translation gives CASSSGTENQPQHF.

Many counts were recorded for this clonotype. V is TRBV20-1 and J is TRBJ2-1; perhaps TRBD1 as D (6 bases). This CDR3 contains 15 residues. V was clipped by 0 bases and J by 9 bases, with 18 bases between them. Germline CDR1 is DFQATT and CDR2 is SNEGSKA (reference sequence). CDR3 nucleotides: TGCAGTGCTAGAGATAGGAGACAGGTAAACAGTGAGCAGTTCTTC. Amino acid sequence: CSARDRRQVNSEQFF.

This clonotype showed up many times. The chain has TRBV9 and TRBJ1-2; 7 bases fit TRBD1. This CDR3 comprises 14 residues. CDR1 SGDLS and CDR2 YYNGEE come from the germline V gene. V gave up 3 bases and J gave up 4 bases; unmatched junction bases: 6. CDR3 sequence: CASSGAGGSYGYTF. The CDR3 DNA reads as TGTGCCAGCAGCGGGGCAGGGGGGAGCTATGGCTACACCTTC.

This clonotype was seen at least ten times. V gene TRBV7-3 combines with J gene TRBJ1-1; a weak D match, TRBD1 (5 bases). Deletions cut 5 bases from V and 1 base from J, with 8 bases between. The CDR3 sequence is 13 residues long. Germline loops: CDR1 SGHTA, CDR2 FQGTGA. As DNA, the CDR3 is TGTGCCAGCAGCGCAGACAGGAACACTGAAGCTTTCTTT. Translated, it gives CASSADRNTEAFF.

This clonotype was observed at least ten times. The chain joins TRBV6-1 to TRBJ1-5, with unresolved D. This CDR3 contains 15 residues. V shed 2 bases and J shed 0 bases, with 8 bases lying between them. Germline assignment: CDR1 MNHNS and CDR2 SASEGT. CDR3 DNA sequence: TGTGCCAGCAGTGAATTTGTGTATAGCAATCAGCCCCAGCATTTT. Amino acids: CASSEFVYSNQPQHF.

This clonotype was detected many times. The chain uses TRBV3-1 and TRBJ1-1; D remains unclear. The CDR3 length is 14 residues. V was cut by 7 bases and J by 1 base, with 13 bases left in between. Germline assignment: CDR1 LGHDT and CDR2 YNNKEL (reference sequence). The CDR3 nucleotides read TGTGCCAGCACCCTACGGGAGCAGAACACTGAAGCTTTCTTT. Translating gives CASTLREQNTEAFF.

This clonotype was picked up a small number of times. The chain carries TRBV7-3 and TRBJ1-1, with a tentative D call TRBD1 (6 bases). Germline V gene data show CDR1 as SGHTA and CDR2 as FQGTGA. The CDR3 is 15 residues long. V gave up 0 bases and J gave up 5 bases, with 13 bases separating them. The CDR3 spells CASSLTMGRGTEAFF. In DNA, the CDR3 is TGTGCCAGCAGCTTAACGATGGGGAGGGGGACTGAAGCTTTCTTT.

The rearrangement joins TRBV5-1 to TRBJ2-1, with D tentatively TRBD2 (5 bases). The ends were cut back, 4 bases at V and 7 bases at J, with 15 bases in the middle. The CDR3 is made up of 14 amino acids. Germline CDR1 and CDR2: SGHRS and YFSETQ. The CDR3 here is CASSGKSLANEQFF. The CDR3 DNA follows: TGCGCCAGCAGCGGCAAGAGCCTAGCAAATGAGCAGTTCTTC.

The chain recombines TRBV7-9 with TRBJ2-1, with D possibly being TRBD1 (6 bases). Germline V CDR1 and CDR2: SEHNR, FQNEAQ (reference sequence). The CDR3 loop spans 18 amino acids. V dropped 1 base and J dropped 0 bases, with 16 bases sitting between them. CDR3 sequence (DNA): TGTGCCAGCAGCTTAGACAGGGCCTCTTTTCCCTCCTACAATGAGCAGTTCTTC. As protein: CASSLDRASFPSYNEQFF.

At least ten counts were recorded for this clonotype. CDR3 residues: CASGGPQDTQYF. The CDR3 DNA reads TGTGCCAGCGGGGGACCGCAGGATACGCAGTATTTT. The genes are TRBV2 and TRBJ2-3; possibly TRBD1 or TRBD2 for D (5 bases each). In germline, CDR1 is SNHLY, CDR2 FYNNEI. Trimming shortened V by 8 bases and J by 6 bases, and 12 bases separated the two germline ends. This CDR3 has 12 amino acids.

This clonotype appeared many times. CDR3 residues: CASSGAGSSYNEQFF. The CDR3 nucleotides read TGTGCCAGCAGCGGTGCTGGGAGCTCCTACAATGAGCAGTTCTTC. The chain carries TRBV7-3 and TRBJ2-1, with D possibly matching TRBD2 (5 bases). This CDR3 spans 15 amino acids. The germline V gene encodes CDR1 SGHTA and CDR2 FQGTGA. V lost 5 bases and J lost 0, with 11 bases in between. The full variable domain, with the rest looked up from reference TRBV7-3 and TRBJ2-1, is GAGVSQTPSNKVTEKGKYVELRCDPISGHTALYWYRQSLGQGPEFLIYFQGTGAADDSGLPNDRFFAVRPEGSVSTLKIQRTERGDSAVYLCASSGAGSSYNEQFFGPGTRLTVL.

V gene TRBV6-1 combines with J gene TRBJ1-6; 8 positions agree with TRBD1. With V trimmed by 8 bases and J by 0 bases, 3 bases remained unmatched. Germline V gives CDR1 MNHNS, CDR2 SASEGT. The CDR3 has 15 residues. The CDR3 nucleotides are TGTGCCAGCTTAACAGGGGGCTCCTATAATTCACCCCTCCACTTT. It translates to CASLTGGSYNSPLHF.

This clonotype was counted ten times or more. DNA for the CDR3: TGTGCCAGCTCACCCAAACAAGGGAACACTGAAGCTTTCTTT. Translation: CASSPKQGNTEAFF. The chain joins TRBV18 to TRBJ1-1; D remains ambiguous. This CDR3 is built from 14 residues. Germline CDR1 is KGHSH and CDR2 is LQKENI. V gave up 3 bases and J gave up 1 base, with 9 bases separating them. The entire variable domain, with the rest obtained from reference TRBV18 and TRBJ1-1, is as follows: NAGVMQNPRHLVRRRGQEARLRCSPMKGHSHVYWYRQLPEEGLKFMVYLQKENIIDESGMPKERFSAEFPKEGPSILRIQQVVRGDSAAYFCASSPKQGNTEAFFGQGTRLTVV.